This T cell receptor (beta chain) originates from a study of shared clonotypes between healthy human individuals. Turning to the study itself: Each donor had three CD4 naive, three CD4 memory, two CD8 naive and one CD8 memory plate.

Study findings and constraints: An effect of sequencing depth on clonotype sharing among donors was expected. Exclusively blood specimens were collected; tissue repertoires likely differ.

As concerns this clone: The antigen remains unidentified.

Healthy and HIV-negative, the adult donors had no recent acute infections or vaccinations. Libraries were prepared by immunoSEQ multiplex PCR; TCRdb keeps only in-frame clonotypes and omits some of them. The data show roughly 1,600,000 clones, with about 98.5% seen just once and about 0.34% held by the top ten. The receptor was derived from a man aged 25 to 40 in good health. Sample: naive CD4+ T cells sorted from blood. Stated subset: CD45RA+ positively selected.

In nucleotides, the CDR3 is TGTGCCAGCAGTGAAGCGCTGGAGACCCAGTACTTC. This sequence encodes CASSEALETQYF. V and J are TRBV6-1 and TRBJ2-5; no clear D. The CDR3 contains 12 residues. Per germline, CDR1 MNHNS and CDR2 SASEGT. V was pared by 0 bases and J by 5 bases, with 4 bases between.